Listed here are 5 T cell receptor beta chains from one sample, sequenced in a study of beta chain features in type 1 diabetes. The isolated RNA, all of it, was reverse transcribed, so expressed TCRB transcripts were what got sequenced. The repertoire was sequenced with immunoSEQ multiplex PCR; TCRdb's copy has only in-frame clones and lacks some. The table records hundreds of thousands of clones, around 13% of them present only once. Sequenced input: naive CD4+ T cells from blood. The receptors were gathered from a man between 18 and 35 years old in good health.

Here the CDR3 reads CASSQDGNSYEQYF. The DNA for the CDR3 is TGTGCCAGCAGCCAAGACGGGAACTCCTACGAGCAGTACTTC. The rearrangement uses TRBV4-2 and TRBJ2-7; TRBD2 might be the D (5 bases). With 0 bases removed from V and 0 bases from J, the gap between germline ends came to 6 bases. Germline V gene lookup returns CDR1 LGHNA and CDR2 YNFKEQ. This CDR3 spans 14 amino acids.

This clone was recorded a few times. This chain uses TRBV4-1 with TRBJ1-5; D possibly corresponds to TRBD1 (5 bases). The germline V and J ends were trimmed by 4 bases and 5 bases, with 21 bases remaining between them. The CDR3 contains 17 residues. Germline-derived CDR1 and CDR2 are MGHRA and YSYEKL. The CDR3 region has the DNA TGCGCCAGCAGCCCGTTCTTTTTGACAGTTCAGGATCAGCCCCAGCATTTT. Translating it yields CASSPFFLTVQDQPQHF.

This clone was detected a few times. This chain joins TRBV9 and TRBJ2-2; 7 bases map to TRBD2. The V gene's germline CDR1 is SGDLS and CDR2 YYNGEE. The CDR3 has 17 amino acids. V lost 0 bases, J lost 6 bases, and 11 bases stayed unmatched. The DNA for the CDR3 is TGTGCCAGCAGCGTAGACGGGGGGTCGGGTGGGCCCGGGGAGCTGTTTTTT. As protein: CASSVDGGSGGPGELFF.

The rearrangement uses TRBV7-3 and TRBJ2-5; maybe TRBD1 (5 bases). This CDR3 contains 13 residues. Trimming pared 5 bases from V and 3 bases from J, leaving 10 bases between. The germline V gene has CDR1 SGHTA and CDR2 FQGTGA. The CDR3 here is CASSPRVEETQYF. CDR3 coding DNA: TGTGCCAGCAGCCCCAGGGTAGAAGAGACCCAGTACTTC.

This clone was seen more than once but under ten times. V is TRBV28 and J is TRBJ2-6; tentatively, D is TRBD1 (5 bases). The CDR3 is made up of 18 amino acids. Germline assignment: CDR1 MDHEN and CDR2 SYDVKM. V was shortened by 6 bases and J by 0 bases, with 18 bases between the two germline ends. CDR3 bases: TGTGCCAGCAGAAACAGGTTGCGATCTGTCTCTGGGGCCAACGTCCTGACTTTC. This sequence encodes CASRNRLRSVSGANVLTF.